This passage covers 15 T cell receptor beta chains from one sample sequenced in a study of T-cell memory formation after mild COVID-19 (dated by TCRdb to the early 2020s). The method was 5' RACE. Sequencing relied on an Illumina NovaSeq 6000. The raw public reads went through TCRdb reprocessing: fastp at Q25, MiXCR clone calling, in-frame beta chains kept. Each CDR3 protein appears once, grouped with its most common genes and DNA. In this sample the table shows about 200,000 distinct CDR3 sequences, approximately 16% of which occur a single time. Together, the top ten hold approximately 2.2% of the sample. The source material was PBMCs or a T cell subset sorted from them (not recorded which). The receptor set was obtained from an adult woman who had mild COVID-19 (a few samples of this study predate the infection). The sample titles of this study are shuffled in the database, so cell type and time point are left out; the donor was told from shared clones.

The J gene is TRBJ1-5, the V gene TRBV19, with 10 bases aligning to TRBD1. The CDR3 contains 16 residues. In germline, CDR1 is LNHDA, CDR2 SQIVND (reference sequence). The trim removed 4 bases at V and 7 bases at J, leaving 10 bases unmatched. Written as DNA, the CDR3 is TGTGCCAGTAGTAACACCGGGACAGGGGTGAACCAGCCCCAGCATTTT. Translated, it gives CASSNTGTGVNQPQHF.

This clonotype was seen at least ten times. The chain recombines TRBV6-5 with TRBJ2-7, with TRBD2 as a possible D gene (6 bases). CDR1 is MNHEY, CDR2 SVGAGI, per germline. The CDR3 loop spans 18 amino acids. The V gene lost 0 bases and the J gene lost 1 base, with 19 bases spanning the gap. The CDR3 spells CASSYSFVGGAHSYEQYF. The CDR3 coding sequence is TGTGCCAGCAGTTACTCGTTCGTCGGCGGGGCCCATTCCTACGAGCAGTACTTC.

This clonotype appeared a few times. This chain connects TRBV18 to TRBJ1-4; TRBD1 matches 7 bases. The CDR3 sequence is 15 residues long. V shed 6 bases, J shed 6 bases, and the junction held 10 bases outside the gene matches. The V gene's germline CDR1 is KGHSH and CDR2 LQKENI. CDR3 protein: CASSGQAWVDEKLFF. DNA for the CDR3: TGTGCCAGCTCCGGACAGGCCTGGGTGGATGAAAAACTGTTTTTT.

This clonotype appeared many times. The V and J genes are TRBV6-5 and TRBJ1-2, with 8 bases that match TRBD1. The CDR3 spans 13 residues. CDR1 and CDR2 from the germline V gene are MNHEY and SVGAGI. With 4 bases clipped from V and 7 bases from J, the junction kept 5 bases outside the gene matches. CDR3 amino acids: CASSFRQGSGYTF. The CDR3 DNA sequence: TGTGCCAGCAGTTTTCGACAGGGGTCTGGCTACACCTTC.

The chain is built from TRBV14 and TRBJ1-2, with D perhaps TRBD1 (5 bases). With 0 bases removed from V and 0 bases from J, the gap between germline ends came to 11 bases. CDR1 is SGHDN and CDR2 is FVKESK in the germline V gene. The length of the CDR3 is 16 residues. CDR3 sequence reads: CASSQDRQRANYGYTF. The CDR3 nucleotides read TGTGCCAGCAGCCAAGATAGACAGAGAGCTAACTATGGCTACACCTTC. Complete variable domain (other parts from reference TRBV14 and TRBJ1-2): EAGVTQFPSHSVIEKGQTVTLRCDPISGHDNLYWYRRVMGKEIKFLLHFVKESKQDESGMPNNRFLAERTGGTYSTLKVQPAELEDSGVYFCASSQDRQRANYGYTFGSGTRLTVV.

This clonotype has more than one count but fewer than ten. The chain has TRBV5-1 and TRBJ2-5; 8 bases agree with TRBD1. With V trimmed by 4 bases and J by 3 bases, 8 bases remained unmatched. Germline CDR1 is SGHRS and CDR2 is YFSETQ. This CDR3 is built from 15 residues. CDR3 nucleotides: TGCGCCAGCAGCAAGGGGGACAGGCCAAAAGAGACCCAGTACTTC. It yields the protein CASSKGDRPKETQYF.

This clonotype was observed many times. The V call is TRBV7-6, the J call TRBJ2-7; 9 nucleotides align to TRBD1. There are 14 residues in the CDR3. Germline-derived CDR1 and CDR2 are SGHVS and FNYEAQ. The J segment lost 1 base and the V segment lost 7 bases, leaving 5 bases of the junction unmatched. The CDR3 DNA follows: TGTGCCAGCAACCCCGGACAGGGGTCCTACGAGCAGTACTTC. Its translation: CASNPGQGSYEQYF.

The CDR3 sequence: CATREGPNYGYTF. The CDR3 region has the DNA TGCGCCACTAGGGAGGGCCCGAACTATGGCTACACCTTC. The V gene is TRBV4-3, the J gene TRBJ1-2; D remains ambiguous. There are 13 residues in the CDR3. The germline V gene encodes CDR1 LGHNA and CDR2 YSLEER. Trimming pared 10 bases from V and 2 bases from J, leaving 14 bases between.

V is TRBV21-1 and J is TRBJ1-6; no check of the table's D call, TRBD1, against the DNA was made. TRBV21-1 has pseudogene status. CDR3 length: 20 residues. CDR3 in DNA: TGTGCCAGCAGCAAAGTTAGGCATAGGACAGGGGGCGATCAATCCTCACCCCTCCACTTT. Its protein product is CASSKVRHRTGGDQSSPLHF.

The chain couples TRBV3-1 to TRBJ1-2, with TRBD1 identical over 9 bases. This CDR3 is built from 13 residues. V dropped 8 bases and J dropped 3; count of bases not matched to a gene: 4. Germline V gives CDR1 LGHDT, CDR2 YNNKEL (reference sequence). CDR3 in amino acids: CASGTGPDYGYTF. CDR3 bases: TGTGCCAGCGGGACAGGGCCTGACTATGGCTACACCTTC.

The chain carries TRBV6-5 and TRBJ2-1; 8 bases line up with TRBD2. The J segment lost 9 bases and the V segment lost 0 bases, leaving 13 bases of the junction unmatched. Germline CDR1 MNHEY, CDR2 SVGAGI. The CDR3 has 17 residues. In DNA form, the CDR3 reads TGTGCCAGCAGTTACTCCGGACTAGCCCGGCGGATGAGTGAGCAGTTCTTC. Translated: CASSYSGLARRMSEQFF.

The rearrangement joins TRBV12-3 or TRBV12-4 to TRBJ2-3; 10 nucleotides line up with TRBD2. V gave up 8 bases and J gave up 4 bases; unmatched junction bases: 6. CDR3 size: 14 residues. The CDR3 reads CASSSGSASDTQYF. The CDR3 nucleotides read TGTGCCAGCTCTAGCGGGAGCGCGTCAGATACGCAGTATTTT.

This CDR3 reads CSVVGPWGTEAFF. Written as DNA, the CDR3 is TGCAGCGTTGTGGGGCCCTGGGGAACTGAAGCTTTCTTT. The chain couples TRBV29-1 to TRBJ1-1; D is perhaps TRBD1 (5 bases). The CDR3 contains 13 residues. V was cut by 4 bases and J by 5 bases, with 14 bases left in between. Germline V gene sequence: CDR1 SQVTM, CDR2 ANQGSEA.

The rearrangement joins TRBV28 to TRBJ2-7; tentatively, D is TRBD1 (6 bases). The CDR3 is 12 residues long. The germline CDR1 and CDR2 sequences are MDHEN and SYDVKM. The ends were cut back, 6 bases at V and 3 bases at J, with 9 bases in the middle. CDR3 bases: TGTGCCAGCAGAAACAGGGTCTACGAGCAGTACTTC. The encoded protein is CASRNRVYEQYF.

This chain links TRBV4-2 with TRBJ2-3, with a tentative D call TRBD2 (5 bases). The V and J ends lost 4 bases and 2 bases respectively, with 13 bases between them. The CDR3 has 15 residues. The V gene's germline CDR1 is LGHNA and CDR2 YNFKEQ. This CDR3 reads CASSPGGTVTDTQYF. The CDR3 DNA reads as TGTGCCAGCAGCCCCGGAGGAACCGTCACAGATACGCAGTATTTT.